Below, 21 T cell receptor beta chains from the same sample are listed, as sequenced in a study of blood T cell repertoires in COVID-19. Assay: immunoSEQ multiplex PCR; the TCRdb copy retains only in-frame clones and omits some. The profile shows 250,000 to 350,000 clones, around 83% of them singletons. The sequenced sample was peripheral blood. These receptors came from a woman aged 45 to 65 with acute or convalescent COVID-19.

The chain links TRBV7-2 to TRBJ2-7; 9 bases match TRBD2. Germline values: CDR1 SGHTA, CDR2 FQGNSA. Trimming cost V 1 base and J 6 bases; bases outside gene matches: 4. The CDR3 runs 14 residues. The CDR3 spells CASSLDAAGGEQYF. As DNA, the CDR3 is TGTGCCAGCAGCTTAGATGCAGCGGGGGGCGAGCAGTACTTC. Complete variable domain (other parts from reference TRBV7-2 and TRBJ2-7): GAGVSQSPSNKVTEKGKDVELRCDPISGHTALYWYRQSLGQGLEFLIYFQGNSAPDKSGLPSDRFSAERTGGSVSTLTIQRTQQEDSAVYLCASSLDAAGGEQYFGPGTRLTVT.

The V call is TRBV7-9, the J call TRBJ2-5, with 10 bases matching TRBD2. CDR3 length: 17 amino acids. V gave up 6 bases and J gave up 3 bases; unmatched junction bases: 13. CDR1 is SEHNR and CDR2 is FQNEAQ in the germline V gene (reference sequence). The CDR3 bases are TGTGCCAGCAGACCGAGCGGGAGGGCCTCAGGTAAAGAGACCCAGTACTTC. This encodes CASRPSGRASGKETQYF.

This clone was recorded only once. The V call is TRBV5-4, the J call TRBJ1-4, with 8 bases lining up with TRBD1. Losses at the gene ends were 4 bases for V and 9 bases for J; bases not matched to a gene: 8. The CDR3 sequence is 14 residues long. Germline CDR1 reads SGHNT; CDR2 reads YYREEE (reference sequence). This chain's CDR3 is CASSPDGTGKKLFF. CDR3 coding DNA: TGTGCCAGCAGCCCCGATGGGACAGGAAAAAAACTGTTTTTT.

The gene calls are TRBV7-2 and TRBJ2-7; TRBD2 might be the D (6 bases). Germline assignment: CDR1 SGHTA and CDR2 FQGNSA. V was pared by 1 base and J by 3 bases, with 13 bases between. The CDR3 length is 15 residues. The CDR3 protein is CASSLGSVAVYEQYF. The CDR3 bases are TGTGCCAGCAGCTTAGGGTCGGTAGCGGTCTACGAGCAGTACTTC. The full variable domain, rest sourced from reference TRBV7-2 and TRBJ2-7, is GAGVSQSPSNKVTEKGKDVELRCDPISGHTALYWYRQSLGQGLEFLIYFQGNSAPDKSGLPSDRFSAERTGGSVSTLTIQRTQQEDSAVYLCASSLGSVAVYEQYFGPGTRLTVT.

This clone appeared a few times. V usage is TRBV7-9 and J usage is TRBJ2-2; 9 nucleotides align to TRBD1. Germline CDR1 is SEHNR and CDR2 is FQNEAQ (reference sequence). The CDR3 runs 15 residues. V was pared by 4 bases and J by 6 bases, with 6 bases of the junction left unmatched. CDR3 in DNA: TGTGCCAGCAGCTCCCGGGACAGGGACGCCGGGGAGCTGTTTTTT. Its protein product is CASSSRDRDAGELFF. Together with reference TRBV7-9 and TRBJ2-2, the CDR3 gives the full variable domain: DTGVSQNPRHKITKRGQNVTFRCDPISEHNRLYWYRQTLGQGPEFLTYFQNEAQLEKSRLLSDRFSAERPKGSFSTLEIQRTEQGDSAMYLCASSSRDRDAGELFFGEGSRLTVL.

The V gene is TRBV7-9, the J gene TRBJ1-2; 8 nucleotides align to TRBD1. This CDR3 comprises 14 residues. CDR1 is SEHNR, CDR2 FQNEAQ, per germline (reference sequence). Trimming cost V 0 bases and J 7 bases; bases outside gene matches: 4. CDR3 sequence (DNA): TGTGCCAGCAGCTTAGCGGACAGGGCGGCTGGCTACACCTTC. Protein product: CASSLADRAAGYTF.

The V and J genes are TRBV7-3 and TRBJ2-1, with no clear D. CDR1 is SGHTA and CDR2 is FQGTGA in the germline V gene. V was trimmed by 4 bases and J by 2 bases, leaving 12 bases between them. CDR3 length equals 15 residues. The CDR3 is CASSSPRGPYNEQFF. CDR3 bases: TGTGCCAGCAGCTCCCCTCGTGGCCCCTACAATGAGCAGTTCTTC.

This chain uses TRBV2 with TRBJ2-7, with 10 bases fitting TRBD1. The trim removed 1 base at V and 1 base at J, leaving 1 base unmatched. Germline assignment: CDR1 SNHLY and CDR2 FYNNEI. This CDR3 has 15 amino acids. The CDR3 reads CASSEGTGGSYEQYV. DNA of the CDR3: TGTGCCAGCAGTGAAGGGACAGGGGGTTCCTACGAGCAGTACGTC.

This clone has only one observation. The chain carries TRBV5-1 and TRBJ2-1; 7 nucleotides agree with TRBD2. The CDR3 has 16 residues. V was clipped by 4 bases and J by 3 bases; unmatched bases: 10. Germline-derived CDR1 and CDR2 are SGHRS and YFSETQ. CDR3 DNA sequence: TGCGCCAGCAGCCCAATCACTAGCGCAGACTACAATGAGCAGTTCTTC. Translated: CASSPITSADYNEQFF. The whole variable domain, filled in from reference TRBV5-1 and TRBJ2-1, reads KAGVTQTPRYLIKTRGQQVTLSCSPISGHRSVSWYQQTPGQGLQFLFEYFSETQRNKGNFPGRFSGRQFSNSRSEMNVSTLELGDSALYLCASSPITSADYNEQFFGPGTRLTVL.

V usage is TRBV30 and J usage is TRBJ1-5; D ambiguous. V was shortened by 0 bases and J by 7 bases, with 10 bases between the two germline ends. Germline V lookup: CDR1 GTSNPN, CDR2 SVGIG (reference sequence). This CDR3 contains 13 residues. The CDR3 coding sequence is TGTGCCTGGAGTGTAAGCGGAGGACAGCCCCAGCATTTT. Translated: CAWSVSGGQPQHF.

The chain has TRBV5-4 and TRBJ2-1; 9 nucleotides agree with TRBD2. The germline V gene has CDR1 SGHNT and CDR2 YYREEE (reference sequence). The junction had 13 bases not matched to a gene; V was cut back by 4 bases and J by 8 bases. The CDR3 is 16 residues long. The CDR3 loop reads CASSPRAAGGEDEQFF. CDR3 nucleotide sequence: TGTGCCAGCAGCCCCCGGGCGGCGGGGGGGGAGGATGAGCAGTTCTTC.

The V call is TRBV7-9, the J call TRBJ1-1; D not resolved. The CDR3 has 13 residues. Per germline, CDR1 SEHNR and CDR2 FQNEAQ (reference sequence). V shed 5 bases and J shed 1 base, with 8 bases lying between them. Written as DNA, the CDR3 is TGTGCCAGCAGCAGCGCGTGGAACACTGAAGCTTTCTTT. It codes for CASSSAWNTEAFF.

This clone occurred a few times. The V and J genes are TRBV6-5 and TRBJ1-1; 9 bases agree with TRBD1. Germline trimming cut 5 bases from V and 6 bases from J; bases unmatched to any gene: 7. CDR3 length equals 14 residues. Germline CDR1 MNHEY, CDR2 SVGAGI. The CDR3 protein is CASSQDRGVPEAFF. The CDR3 region has the DNA TGTGCCAGCAGTCAGGACAGGGGTGTCCCTGAAGCTTTCTTT.

This clone came up a few times. This sequence joins TRBV7-6 and TRBJ2-2; TRBD1 aligns across 8 bases. Germline values: CDR1 SGHVS, CDR2 FNYEAQ. The trim removed 5 bases at V and 5 bases at J, leaving 13 bases unmatched. This CDR3 has 17 residues. CDR3 protein: CASSDRPRTGKTGELFF. The CDR3 coding sequence is TGTGCCAGCAGCGACCGACCTAGGACAGGGAAGACCGGGGAGCTGTTTTTT.

The chain joins TRBV2 to TRBJ1-4; D is ambiguous. The CDR3 runs to 14 residues. The germline V and J ends were trimmed by 5 bases and 0 bases, with 7 bases remaining between them. Looked up from germline, CDR1 is SNHLY and CDR2 is FYNNEI. In nucleotides, the CDR3 is TGTGCCAGCAGTACCGGGGCAACTAATGAAAAACTGTTTTTT. This translates into CASSTGATNEKLFF.

The chain recombines TRBV9 with TRBJ2-1, with 11 bases that match TRBD2. This CDR3 comprises 17 residues. With V trimmed by 5 bases and J by 2 bases, 9 bases remained unmatched. In germline, CDR1 is SGDLS, CDR2 YYNGEE. The CDR3 DNA reads TGTGCCAGCAGTGGGGGTAGCGGGAGGGGCGCCTACAATGAGCAGTTCTTC. Protein product: CASSGGSGRGAYNEQFF. Full variable domain (outside the CDR3, taken from reference TRBV9 and TRBJ2-1): DSGVTQTPKHLITATGQRVTLRCSPRSGDLSVYWYQQSLDQGLQFLIQYYNGEERAKGNILERFSAQQFPDLHSELNLSSLELGDSALYFCASSGGSGRGAYNEQFFGPGTRLTVL.

This clone was seen more than once but under ten times. V usage is TRBV4-2 and J usage is TRBJ1-5; D is possibly TRBD1 (6 bases). Deletions cut 2 bases from V and 2 bases from J, with 13 bases between. The CDR3 extends over 16 amino acids. CDR1 is LGHNA, CDR2 YNFKEQ, per germline. This CDR3 reads CASSQNIRTGNQPQHF. The CDR3 nucleotides read TGTGCCAGCAGCCAAAATATAAGGACAGGCAATCAGCCCCAGCATTTT.

This rearrangement joins TRBV5-4 to TRBJ2-3; 13 positions agree with TRBD2. The V and J ends lost 2 bases and 6 bases, in that order; junction bases with no gene match: 3. Germline CDR1 is SGHNT and CDR2 is YYREEE (reference sequence). The CDR3 loop spans 15 amino acids. The CDR3 DNA reads TGTGCCAGCAGCTTAGGGACTAGCGGGATTGATACGCAGTATTTT. Amino acids: CASSLGTSGIDTQYF.

V gene TRBV5-5 combines with J gene TRBJ2-7; D perhaps matches TRBD1 (5 bases). Germline CDR1 and CDR2: SGHKS and YYEKEE (reference sequence). The V gene lost 1 base and the J gene lost 5 bases, with 10 bases spanning the gap. This CDR3 has 13 amino acids. Here the CDR3 DNA reads TGTGCCAGCAGCTTGTATACAGGAAACGAGCAGTACGTC. It specifies CASSLYTGNEQYV.

The chain joins TRBV18 to TRBJ1-4; D not resolved. The CDR3 has 15 amino acids. Germline lookup yields CDR1 KGHSH and CDR2 LQKENI. The V end lost 2 bases, the J end lost 7 bases, and 14 bases lay between the germline ends. The CDR3 sequence: CASSPVGGRGEKLFF. The CDR3 nucleotides read TGTGCCAGCTCACCAGTCGGAGGGCGCGGTGAAAAACTGTTTTTT.

The rearrangement joins TRBV7-9 to TRBJ1-2; 9 bases align to TRBD1. The CDR3 consists of 15 residues. Germline CDR1 SEHNR, CDR2 FQNEAQ (reference sequence). Trimming cost V 2 bases and J 8 bases; bases outside gene matches: 9. For the CDR3, the DNA is TGTGCCAGCAGCTTATATGGACAGGGGAAAGGGGGCTACACCTTC. Residues: CASSLYGQGKGGYTF. Full variable domain (remainder filled in from reference TRBV7-9 and TRBJ1-2): DTGVSQNPRHKITKRGQNVTFRCDPISEHNRLYWYRQTLGQGPEFLTYFQNEAQLEKSRLLSDRFSAERPKGSFSTLEIQRTEQGDSAMYLCASSLYGQGKGGYTFGSGTRLTVV.